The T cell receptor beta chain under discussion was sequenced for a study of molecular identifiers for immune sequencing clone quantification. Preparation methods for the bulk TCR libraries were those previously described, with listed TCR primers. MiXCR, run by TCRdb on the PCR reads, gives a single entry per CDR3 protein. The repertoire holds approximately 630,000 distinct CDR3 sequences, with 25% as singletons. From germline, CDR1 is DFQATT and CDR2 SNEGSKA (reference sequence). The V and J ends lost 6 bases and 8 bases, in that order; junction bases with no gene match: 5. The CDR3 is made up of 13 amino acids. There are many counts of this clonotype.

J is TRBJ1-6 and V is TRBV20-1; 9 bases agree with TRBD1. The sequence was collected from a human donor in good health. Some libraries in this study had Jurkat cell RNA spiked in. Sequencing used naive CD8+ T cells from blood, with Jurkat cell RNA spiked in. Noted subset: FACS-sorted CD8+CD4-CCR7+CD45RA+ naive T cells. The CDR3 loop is CSAGTGLDSPLHF. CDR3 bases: TGCAGTGCGGGGACAGGGCTTGATTCACCCCTCCACTTT.